This T cell receptor beta chain was sequenced in a study of T cells of healthy individuals. TCRdb called the 5' RACE reads again in MiXCR, with one record for every CDR3 protein. The repertoire holds around 79,000 distinct CDR3 sequences, about 5% seen once, with about 7.5% in the top ten. The table lists this clonotype with many counts. The CDR3 is 19 amino acids. The ends lost 7 bases at V and 2 bases at J; junction bases unmatched: 16. The sequence derives from a female donor in good health. The gene calls are TRBV12-3 or TRBV12-4 and TRBJ2-1, with TRBD2 matching 11 bases. The CDR3 bases are TGTGCCAGCATGGAGTGGGGACTAGCGGCTCAAGTGGCCTACAATGAGCAGTTCTTC. Translation: CASMEWGLAAQVAYNEQFF.